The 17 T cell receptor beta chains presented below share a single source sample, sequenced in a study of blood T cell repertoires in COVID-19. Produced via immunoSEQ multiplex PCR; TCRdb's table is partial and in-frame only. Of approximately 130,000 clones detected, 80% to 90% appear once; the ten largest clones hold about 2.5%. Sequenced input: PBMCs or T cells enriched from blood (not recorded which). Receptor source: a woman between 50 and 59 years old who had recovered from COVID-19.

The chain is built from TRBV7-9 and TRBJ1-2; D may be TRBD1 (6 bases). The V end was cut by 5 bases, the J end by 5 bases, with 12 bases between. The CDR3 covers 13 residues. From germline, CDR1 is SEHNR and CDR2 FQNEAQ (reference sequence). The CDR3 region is CASSTPGTYGYTF. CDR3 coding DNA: TGTGCCAGCAGCACTCCCGGGACATATGGCTACACCTTC.

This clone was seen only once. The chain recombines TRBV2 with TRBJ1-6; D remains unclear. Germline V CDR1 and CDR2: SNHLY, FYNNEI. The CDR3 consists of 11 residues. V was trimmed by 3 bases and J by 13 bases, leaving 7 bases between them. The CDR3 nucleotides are TGTGCCAGCAGTGAGACTCCTCCCCTCCACTTT. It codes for CASSETPPLHF.

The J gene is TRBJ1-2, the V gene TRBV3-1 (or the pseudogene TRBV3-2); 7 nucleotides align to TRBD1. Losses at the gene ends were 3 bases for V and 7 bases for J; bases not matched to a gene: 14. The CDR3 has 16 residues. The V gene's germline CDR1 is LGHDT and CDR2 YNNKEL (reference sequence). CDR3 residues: CASSQKDRAHRGGYTF. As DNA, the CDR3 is TGTGCCAGCAGCCAGAAAGACAGGGCGCACCGGGGTGGCTACACCTTC.

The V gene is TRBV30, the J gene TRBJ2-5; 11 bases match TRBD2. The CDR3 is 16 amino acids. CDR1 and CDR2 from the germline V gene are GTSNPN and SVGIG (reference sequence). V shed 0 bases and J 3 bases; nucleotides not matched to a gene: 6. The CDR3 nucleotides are TGTGCCTGGAGTGTAGGTCTAGCGGGGGGCGAAGAGACCCAGTACTTC. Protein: CAWSVGLAGGEETQYF.

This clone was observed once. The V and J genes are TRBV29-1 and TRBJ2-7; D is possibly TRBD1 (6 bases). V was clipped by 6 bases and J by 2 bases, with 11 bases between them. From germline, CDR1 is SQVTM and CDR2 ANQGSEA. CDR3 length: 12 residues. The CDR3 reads CSVEDRPYEQYF. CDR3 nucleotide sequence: TGCAGCGTAGAGGACAGACCCTACGAGCAGTACTTC.

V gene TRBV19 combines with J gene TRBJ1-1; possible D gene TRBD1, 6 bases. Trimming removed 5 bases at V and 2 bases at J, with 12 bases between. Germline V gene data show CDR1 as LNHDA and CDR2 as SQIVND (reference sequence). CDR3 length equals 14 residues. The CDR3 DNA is TGTGCCAGTAGTTCCAGGGGACCTAACACTGAAGCTTTCTTT. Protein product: CASSSRGPNTEAFF.

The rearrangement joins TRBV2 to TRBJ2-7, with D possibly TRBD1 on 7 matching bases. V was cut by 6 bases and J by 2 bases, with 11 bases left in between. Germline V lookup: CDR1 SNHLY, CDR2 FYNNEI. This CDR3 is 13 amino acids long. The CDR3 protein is CASREGATYEQYF. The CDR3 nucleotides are TGTGCCAGCAGGGAGGGGGCTACCTACGAGCAGTACTTC.

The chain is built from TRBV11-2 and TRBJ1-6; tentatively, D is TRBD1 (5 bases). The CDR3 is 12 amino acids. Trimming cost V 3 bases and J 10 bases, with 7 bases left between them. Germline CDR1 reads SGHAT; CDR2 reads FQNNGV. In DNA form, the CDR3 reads TGTGCCAGCAGCTTGGGGGGATCACCCCTCCACTTT. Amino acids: CASSLGGSPLHF.

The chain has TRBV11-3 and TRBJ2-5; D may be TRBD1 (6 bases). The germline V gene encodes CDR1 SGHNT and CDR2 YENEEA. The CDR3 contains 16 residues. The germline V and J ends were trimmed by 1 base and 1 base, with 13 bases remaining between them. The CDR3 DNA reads TGTGCCAGCAGCTTAGGCTTACAGGGTCCCCAAGAGACCCAGTACTTC. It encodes CASSLGLQGPQETQYF.

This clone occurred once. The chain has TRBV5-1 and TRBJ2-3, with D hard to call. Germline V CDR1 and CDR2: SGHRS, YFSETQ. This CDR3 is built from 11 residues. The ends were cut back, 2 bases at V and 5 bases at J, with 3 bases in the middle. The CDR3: CASSFLDTQYF. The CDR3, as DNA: TGCGCCAGCAGCTTTCTAGATACGCAGTATTTT.

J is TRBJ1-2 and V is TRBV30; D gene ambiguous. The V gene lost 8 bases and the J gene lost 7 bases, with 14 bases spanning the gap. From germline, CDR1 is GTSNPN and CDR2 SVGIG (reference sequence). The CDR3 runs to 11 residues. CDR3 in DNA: TGTGCCCAAGATTCGGGTGGTGGCTACACCTTC. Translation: CAQDSGGGYTF.

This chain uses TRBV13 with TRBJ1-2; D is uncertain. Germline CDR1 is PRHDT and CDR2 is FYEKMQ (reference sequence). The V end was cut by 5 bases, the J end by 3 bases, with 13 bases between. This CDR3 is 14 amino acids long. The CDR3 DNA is TGTGCCAGCAGCCCCCGGGAGAAATACTATGGCTACACCTTC. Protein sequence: CASSPREKYYGYTF.

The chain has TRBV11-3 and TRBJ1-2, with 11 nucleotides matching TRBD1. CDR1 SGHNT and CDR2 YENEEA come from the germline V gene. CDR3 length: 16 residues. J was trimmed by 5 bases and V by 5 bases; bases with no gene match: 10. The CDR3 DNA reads TGTGCCAGCAGCCGACTCTCGGACAGGGGGCGATATGGCTACACCTTC. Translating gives CASSRLSDRGRYGYTF.

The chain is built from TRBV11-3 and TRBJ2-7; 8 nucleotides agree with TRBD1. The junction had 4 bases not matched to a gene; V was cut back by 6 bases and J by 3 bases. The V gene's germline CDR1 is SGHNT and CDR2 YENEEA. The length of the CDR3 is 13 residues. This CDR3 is CASSYGQGYEQYF. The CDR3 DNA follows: TGTGCCAGCAGTTACGGACAGGGCTACGAGCAGTACTTC.

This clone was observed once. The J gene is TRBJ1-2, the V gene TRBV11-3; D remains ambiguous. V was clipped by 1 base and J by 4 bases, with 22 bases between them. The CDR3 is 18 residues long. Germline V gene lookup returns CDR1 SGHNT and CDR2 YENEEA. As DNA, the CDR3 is TGTGCCAGCAGCTTAGGTGCGGGGAGTAGGCCCCTCGCCTATGGCTACACCTTC. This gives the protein CASSLGAGSRPLAYGYTF. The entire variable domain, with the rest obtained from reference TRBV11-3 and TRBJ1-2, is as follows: EAGVVQSPRYKIIEKKQPVAFWCNPISGHNTLYWYLQNLGQGPELLIRYENEEAVDDSQLPKDRFSAERLKGVDSTLKIQPAELGDSAVYLCASSLGAGSRPLAYGYTFGSGTRLTVV.

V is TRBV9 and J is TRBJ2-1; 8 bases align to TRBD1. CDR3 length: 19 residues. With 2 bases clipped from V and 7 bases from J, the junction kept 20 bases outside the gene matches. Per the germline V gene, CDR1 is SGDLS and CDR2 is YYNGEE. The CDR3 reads CASSVSLMGDRSRLNEQFF. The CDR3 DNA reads TGTGCCAGCAGCGTCAGTTTGATGGGGGACAGGAGCCGGTTAAATGAGCAGTTCTTC. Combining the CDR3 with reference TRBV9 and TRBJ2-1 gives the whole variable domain DSGVTQTPKHLITATGQRVTLRCSPRSGDLSVYWYQQSLDQGLQFLIQYYNGEERAKGNILERFSAQQFPDLHSELNLSSLELGDSALYFCASSVSLMGDRSRLNEQFFGPGTRLTVL.

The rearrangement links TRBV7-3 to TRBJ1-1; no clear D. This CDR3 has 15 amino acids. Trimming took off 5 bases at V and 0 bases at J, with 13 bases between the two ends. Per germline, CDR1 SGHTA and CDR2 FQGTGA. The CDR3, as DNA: TGTGCCAGCAGCCCCCCCCAGGTTTTGAACACTGAAGCTTTCTTT. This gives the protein CASSPPQVLNTEAFF.